This T cell receptor (beta chain) was sequenced during a study of regulatory T cells in long-lasting Graves disease. The germline gives CDR1 PRHDT, CDR2 FYEKMQ (reference sequence). Trimming removed 6 bases from V and 8 bases from J; junction bases left unmatched: 15. The CDR3 runs 17 residues. This clonotype was counted many times. Time point here: newly diagnosed GD, antithyroid drugs for less than 3 months. PBMC RNA was the source of the TCR library. Both iRepertoire HTBI primers and Arm-PCR of CDR3 regions were used to build the TCR beta libraries. Each CDR3 protein gets one entry after TCRdb re-called the multiplex PCR reads with MiXCR. The sample lists roughly 530,000 distinct CDR3 sequences, around 15% occurring once. These data were also reused for a study on T cells in Graves' hyperthyroidism and ophthalmopathy. From that second work: Hyperthyroidism in the patients, aged 18 to 65, was newly diagnosed and under 2 months in duration. Diagnoses were established using clinical symptoms, serum thyroxine and TRAb, thyroid ultrasound and orbital computed tomography. Blood shared most expanded thyroid clonotypes above 0.001.

The source is a woman aged 40-65 years with Graves disease. This chain uses TRBV13 with TRBJ2-1; 11 bases align to TRBD2. Sequences were derived from peripheral blood mononuclear cells (PBMCs), sampled at new diagnosis, from a patient treated with antithyroid drugs. The CDR3 DNA reads as TGTGCCAGCAGACTTCCTTCTAGCGGGGGGTCCCCCGATGAGCAGTTCTTC. Its translation: CASRLPSSGGSPDEQFF.